The present T cell receptor beta chain was sequenced within a study of shared clonotypes between healthy human individuals. The CDR3 is 11 amino acids. The germline CDR1 and CDR2 sequences are SGHTA and FQGTGA. The V and J ends lost 5 bases and 5 bases respectively, with 6 bases between them. The data were produced by immunoSEQ multiplex PCR, yet TCRdb's version contains in-frame clones alone and is incomplete. The sample records about 2.3 million clones, just over 90% being singletons. The donors, all of them Caucasian adults, lived in Nashville, Tennessee. This TCR was sampled from a man between 18 and 35 years old in good health. Some clones in this sample may be carry-over from other donors' samples. V gene TRBV7-3 combines with J gene TRBJ1-2; D unresolved. Sequenced material: naive CD4+ T cells from PBMCs. The subset denotes: CD45RA+ positively selected. The CDR3 loop reads CASSEGYGYTF. CDR3 DNA: TGTGCCAGCAGCGAAGGGTATGGCTACACCTTC.